Listed below are T cell receptor beta chains from one sample, sequenced in a study of T cell repertoires in cytomegalovirus infection. TCRdb analysed the reads with MiXCR anew, one entry per CDR3 protein. The top ten hold 20% of the sample, which has hundreds of thousands of distinct CDR3 sequences, roughly 29% seen once. For these TCRs, the target antigens are not known. This specimen was cultured PBMCs, taken from culture after CMV antigen stimulation. These receptor sequences come from a human donor in good health (CMV status not recorded). Some clones in this sample may be carry-over from other donors' samples. CDR3s include the opening cysteine and the closing phenylalanine or tryptophan. Each record gives: J gene, D gene, clone size, V gene, CDR3 protein, CDR3 DNA. The D gene is left open where the match is weak. Only part of the rows carry a size: once, few, many, or a class if the clone is expanded.

>TRBJ2-4|-|-|TRBV5-1
CASSFEGGNIQYF
TGCGCCAGCAGCTTTGAAGGGGGAAACATTCAGTACTTC
>TRBJ2-7|-|few|TRBV7-8
CASSLRRFSYEQYF
TGTGCCAGCAGCTTAAGACGGTTCTCCTACGAGCAGTACTTC
>TRBJ2-1|-|-|TRBV12-3/TRBV12-4
CASSPGGLHSYNEQFF
TGTGCCAGCAGCCCAGGGGGACTACATTCCTACAATGAGCAGTTCTTC
>TRBJ2-1|-|few|TRBV20-1
CSASSTGSYNEQFF
TGCAGTGCTAGTAGTACTGGGTCCTACAATGAGCAGTTCTTC
>TRBJ2-1|-|-|TRBV12-3/TRBV12-4
CASSLRRDEQFF
TGTGCCAGCAGTCTGCGTCGGGATGAGCAGTTCTTC
>TRBJ1-4|TRBD1|few|TRBV7-9
CASSPTPGGVGEKLFF
TGTGCCAGCAGCCCAACCCCAGGGGGCGTTGGTGAAAAACTGTTTTTT
>TRBJ2-1|TRBD1|-|TRBV5-1
CASSLAGGQGYNEQFF
TGCGCCAGCAGCTTGGCCGGGGGACAGGGCTACAATGAGCAGTTCTTC
>TRBJ1-1|TRBD1|few|TRBV4-1
CASSQRTGGFRLNTEAFF
TGCGCCAGCAGCCAGCGGACAGGGGGTTTCCGTTTGAACACTGAAGCTTTCTTT
>TRBJ2-7|TRBD1|-|TRBV11-2
CASSKSRTGDYEQYF
TGTGCCAGCAGCAAATCTCGGACAGGGGATTACGAGCAGTACTTC
>TRBJ2-5|TRBD1|-|TRBV19
CASSIGQGEETQYF
TGTGCCAGTAGTATCGGACAGGGGGAGGAGACCCAGTACTTC
>TRBJ1-4|-|few|TRBV12-5
CASVPDPNEKLFF
TGTGCTAGTGTCCCCGACCCGAATGAAAAACTGTTTTTT
>TRBJ1-4|TRBD1|-|TRBV11-2
CASSLDRELFF
TGTGCCAGCAGCTTGGACAGGGAACTGTTTTTT
>TRBJ1-1|-|few|TRBV12-3/TRBV12-4
CASSLEGWATEAFF
TGTGCCAGCAGTTTGGAGGGTTGGGCCACTGAAGCTTTCTTT
>TRBJ1-1|-|-|TRBV7-9
CASSKQASGSPEAFF
TGTGCCAGCAGCAAACAGGCGTCCGGATCACCTGAAGCTTTCTTT
>TRBJ1-5|TRBD1|-|TRBV7-6
CASSLGTETGVWVQPQHF
TGTGCCAGCAGCTTAGGGACTGAGACAGGGGTTTGGGTTCAGCCCCAGCATTTT
>TRBJ2-3|-|few|TRBV20-1
CSARDPRGSGTDTQYF
TGCAGTGCTAGAGATCCCAGGGGATCGGGCACAGATACGCAGTATTTT
>TRBJ1-2|-|-|TRBV27
CASTGQGQDGYTF
TGTGCCAGCACCGGTCAGGGGCAGGATGGCTACACCTTC
>TRBJ2-7|-|-|TRBV20-1
CSARATLFPYEQYF
TGCAGTGCTAGGGCAACGCTATTTCCCTACGAGCAGTACTTC
>TRBJ1-1|-|few|TRBV30
CAFLGLGSNTEAFF
TGTGCCTTTTTAGGATTAGGCAGTAACACTGAAGCTTTCTTT
>TRBJ1-1|-|few|TRBV6-2/TRBV6-3
CASRRRDTEAFF
TGTGCCAGCAGGCGGAGAGACACTGAAGCTTTCTTT
>TRBJ2-1|-|-|TRBV12-3/TRBV12-4
CASSLDPTREQFF
TGTGCCAGCAGTTTAGACCCTACGAGGGAGCAGTTCTTC
>TRBJ2-1|-|-|TRBV7-8
CASSLGPDGDEQFF
TGTGCCAGCAGCTTAGGACCCGACGGAGATGAGCAGTTCTTC
>TRBJ1-3|TRBD1|few|TRBV7-6
CASSLGTGASGNTIYF
TGTGCCAGCAGCTTAGGGACAGGGGCGTCTGGAAACACCATATATTTT
>TRBJ1-5|TRBD1|-|TRBV19
CASRQTDRGGDQPQHF
TGTGCCAGTAGGCAAACCGACAGGGGAGGGGATCAGCCCCAGCATTTT
>TRBJ2-1|-|-|TRBV7-9
CASSLVEGTHNEQFF
TGTGCCAGCAGCTTAGTCGAAGGAACCCACAATGAGCAGTTCTTC
>TRBJ1-2|-|-|TRBV5-3
CASSFRLNYGYTF
TGTGCCAGCAGCTTTCGACTTAACTATGGCTACACCTTC
>TRBJ1-1|TRBD1|-|TRBV7-3
CASSLIRQGAGTEAFF
TGTGCCAGCAGCTTAATCCGCCAGGGGGCAGGGACTGAAGCTTTCTTT
>TRBJ1-1|-|many|TRBV7-2
CASSLHREGTEAFF
TGTGCCAGCAGCTTACACAGGGAGGGTACTGAAGCTTTCTTT